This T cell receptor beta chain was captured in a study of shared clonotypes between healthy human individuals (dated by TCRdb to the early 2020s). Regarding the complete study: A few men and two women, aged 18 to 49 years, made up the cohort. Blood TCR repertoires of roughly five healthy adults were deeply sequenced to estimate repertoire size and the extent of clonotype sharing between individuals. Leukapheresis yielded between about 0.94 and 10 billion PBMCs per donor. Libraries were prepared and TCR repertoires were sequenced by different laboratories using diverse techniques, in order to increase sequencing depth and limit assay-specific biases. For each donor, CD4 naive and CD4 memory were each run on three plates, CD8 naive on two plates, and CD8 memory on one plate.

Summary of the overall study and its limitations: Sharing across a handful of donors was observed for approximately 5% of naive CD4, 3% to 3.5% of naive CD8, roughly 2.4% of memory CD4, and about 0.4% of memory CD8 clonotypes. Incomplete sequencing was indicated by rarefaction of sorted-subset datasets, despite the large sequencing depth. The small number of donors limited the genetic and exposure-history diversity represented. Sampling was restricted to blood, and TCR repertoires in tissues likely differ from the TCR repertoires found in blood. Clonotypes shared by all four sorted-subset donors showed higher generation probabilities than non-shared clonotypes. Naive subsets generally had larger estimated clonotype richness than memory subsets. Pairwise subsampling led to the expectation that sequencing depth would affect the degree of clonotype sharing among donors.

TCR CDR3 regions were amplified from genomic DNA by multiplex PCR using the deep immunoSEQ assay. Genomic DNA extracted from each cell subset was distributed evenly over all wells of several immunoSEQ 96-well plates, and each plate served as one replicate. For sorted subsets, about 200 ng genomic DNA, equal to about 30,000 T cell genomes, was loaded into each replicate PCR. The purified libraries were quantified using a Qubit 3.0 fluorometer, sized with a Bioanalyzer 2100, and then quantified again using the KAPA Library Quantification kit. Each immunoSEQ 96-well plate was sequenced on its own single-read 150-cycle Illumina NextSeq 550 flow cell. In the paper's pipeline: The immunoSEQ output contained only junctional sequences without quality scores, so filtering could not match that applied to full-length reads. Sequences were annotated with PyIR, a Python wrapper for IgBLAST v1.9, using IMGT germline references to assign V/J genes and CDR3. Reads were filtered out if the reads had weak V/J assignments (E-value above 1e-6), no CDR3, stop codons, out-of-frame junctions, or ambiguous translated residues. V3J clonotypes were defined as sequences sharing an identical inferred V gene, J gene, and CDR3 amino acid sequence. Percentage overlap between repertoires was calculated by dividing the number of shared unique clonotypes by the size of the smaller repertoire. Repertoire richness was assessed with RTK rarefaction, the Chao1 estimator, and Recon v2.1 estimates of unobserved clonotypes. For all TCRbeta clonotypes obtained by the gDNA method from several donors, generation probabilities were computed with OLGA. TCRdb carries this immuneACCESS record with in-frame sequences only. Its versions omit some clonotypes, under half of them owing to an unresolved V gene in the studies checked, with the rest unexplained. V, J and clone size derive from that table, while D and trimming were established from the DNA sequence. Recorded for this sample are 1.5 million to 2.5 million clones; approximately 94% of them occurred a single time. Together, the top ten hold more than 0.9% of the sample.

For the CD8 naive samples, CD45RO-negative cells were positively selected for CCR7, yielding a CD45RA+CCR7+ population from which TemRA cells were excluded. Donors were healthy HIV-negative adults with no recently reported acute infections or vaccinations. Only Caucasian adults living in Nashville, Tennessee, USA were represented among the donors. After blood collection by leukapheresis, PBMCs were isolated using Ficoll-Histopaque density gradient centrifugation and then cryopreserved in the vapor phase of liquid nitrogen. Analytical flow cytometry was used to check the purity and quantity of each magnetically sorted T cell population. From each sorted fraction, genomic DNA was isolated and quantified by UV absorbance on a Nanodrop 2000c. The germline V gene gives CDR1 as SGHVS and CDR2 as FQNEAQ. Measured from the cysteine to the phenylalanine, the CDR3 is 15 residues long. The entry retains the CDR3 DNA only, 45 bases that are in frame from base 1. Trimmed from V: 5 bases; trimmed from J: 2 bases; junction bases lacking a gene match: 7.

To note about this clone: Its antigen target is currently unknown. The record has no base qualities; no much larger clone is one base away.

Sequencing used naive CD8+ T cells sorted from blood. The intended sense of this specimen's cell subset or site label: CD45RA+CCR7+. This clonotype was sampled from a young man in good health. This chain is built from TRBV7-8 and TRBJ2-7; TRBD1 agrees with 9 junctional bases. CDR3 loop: CASSRDRGLAYEQYF. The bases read TGTGCCAGCAGCCGAGACAGGGGGTTGGCCTACGAGCAGTACTTC. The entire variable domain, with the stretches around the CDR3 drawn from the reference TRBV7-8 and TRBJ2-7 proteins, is GAGVSQSPRYKVAKRGQDVALRCDPISGHVSLFWYQQALGQGPEFLTYFQNEAQLDKSGLPSDRFFAERPEGSVSTLKIQRTQQEDSAVYLCASSRDRGLAYEQYFGPGTRLTVT.